The present T cell receptor (beta chain) was sequenced within a study of T cell changes during pregnancy in multiple sclerosis. Germline V gene lookup returns CDR1 SNHLY and CDR2 FYNNEI. This CDR3 contains 13 residues. Trimming pared 0 bases from V and 5 bases from J, leaving 7 bases between. Profiling relied on immunoSEQ multiplex PCR, and the TCRdb table lists in-frame clones only, not all of them. Of 95,000 to 100,000 clones listed, about 90% were seen once; the top ten hold 2.5% to 4%. The source of this sequence is a female donor with multiple sclerosis, enrolled in a pregnancy study. The chain joins TRBV2 to TRBJ1-1; possible D gene TRBD1, 6 bases. Source: peripheral blood, taken in the second trimester of pregnancy. CDR3 sequence reads: CASSEAGATEAFF. As DNA, the CDR3 is TGTGCCAGCAGTGAAGCGGGGGCTACTGAAGCTTTCTTT.